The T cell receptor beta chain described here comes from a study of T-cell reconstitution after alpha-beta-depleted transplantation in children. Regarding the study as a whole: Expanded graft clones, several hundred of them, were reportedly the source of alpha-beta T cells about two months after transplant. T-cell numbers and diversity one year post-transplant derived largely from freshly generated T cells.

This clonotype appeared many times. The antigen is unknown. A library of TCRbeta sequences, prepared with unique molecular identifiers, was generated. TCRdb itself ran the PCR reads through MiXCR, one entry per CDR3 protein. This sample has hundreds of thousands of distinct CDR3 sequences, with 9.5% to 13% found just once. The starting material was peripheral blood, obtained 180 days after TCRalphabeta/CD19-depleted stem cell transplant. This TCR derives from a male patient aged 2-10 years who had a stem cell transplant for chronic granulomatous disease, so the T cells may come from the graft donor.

The CDR3 sequence: CASSLGLNNEQFF. The CDR3, as DNA: TGTGCCAGCAGTTTAGGGCTAAACAATGAGCAGTTCTTC. The rearrangement joins TRBV28 to TRBJ2-1; no reliable D call. Trimming took 2 bases from V and 5 from J, leaving 7 bases between them. The CDR3 is 13 amino acids. Germline V lookup: CDR1 MDHEN, CDR2 SYDVKM.